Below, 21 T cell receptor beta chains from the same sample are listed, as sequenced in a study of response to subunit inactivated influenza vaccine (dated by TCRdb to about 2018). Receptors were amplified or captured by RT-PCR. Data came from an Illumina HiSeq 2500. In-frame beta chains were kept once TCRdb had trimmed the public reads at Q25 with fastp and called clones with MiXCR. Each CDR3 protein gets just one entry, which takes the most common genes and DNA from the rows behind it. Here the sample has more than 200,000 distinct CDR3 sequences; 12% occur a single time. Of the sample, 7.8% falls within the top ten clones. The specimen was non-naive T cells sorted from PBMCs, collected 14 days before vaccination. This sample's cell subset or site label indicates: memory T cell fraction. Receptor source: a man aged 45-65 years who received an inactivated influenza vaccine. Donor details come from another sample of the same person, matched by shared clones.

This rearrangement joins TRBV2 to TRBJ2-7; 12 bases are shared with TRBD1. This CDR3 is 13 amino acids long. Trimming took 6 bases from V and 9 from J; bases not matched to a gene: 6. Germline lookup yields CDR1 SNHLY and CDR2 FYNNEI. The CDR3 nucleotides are TGTGCCAGCAGGGGACAGGGGGCGTTTGCGCAGTACTTC. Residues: CASRGQGAFAQYF.

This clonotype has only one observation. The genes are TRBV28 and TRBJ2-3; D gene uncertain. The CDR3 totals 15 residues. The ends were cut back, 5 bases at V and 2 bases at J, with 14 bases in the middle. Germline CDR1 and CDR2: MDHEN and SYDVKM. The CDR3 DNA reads TGTGCCAGCAGTCGCTACGACGGGTCCACAGATACGCAGTATTTT. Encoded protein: CASSRYDGSTDTQYF.

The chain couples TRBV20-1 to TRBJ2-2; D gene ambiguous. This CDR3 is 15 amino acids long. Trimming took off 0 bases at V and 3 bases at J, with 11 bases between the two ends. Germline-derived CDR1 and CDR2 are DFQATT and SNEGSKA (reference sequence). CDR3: CSARDMYRDTGELFF. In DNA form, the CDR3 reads TGCAGTGCTAGAGATATGTACAGAGACACCGGGGAGCTGTTTTTT.

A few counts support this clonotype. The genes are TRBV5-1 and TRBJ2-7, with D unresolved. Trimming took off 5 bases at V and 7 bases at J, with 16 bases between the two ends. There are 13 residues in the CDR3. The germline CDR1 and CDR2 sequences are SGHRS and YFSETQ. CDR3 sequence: CASRNPPGREQYF. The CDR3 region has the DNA TGCGCCAGCAGAAACCCGCCCGGAAGGGAGCAGTACTTC.

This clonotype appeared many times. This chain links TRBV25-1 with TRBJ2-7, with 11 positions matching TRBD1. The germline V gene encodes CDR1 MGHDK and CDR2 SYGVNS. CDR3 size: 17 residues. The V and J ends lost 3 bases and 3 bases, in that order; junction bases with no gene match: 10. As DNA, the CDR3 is TGTGCCAGCAGTGATTTTTTTAGGACAGGGGGCTTCTACGAGCAGTACTTC. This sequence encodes CASSDFFRTGGFYEQYF.

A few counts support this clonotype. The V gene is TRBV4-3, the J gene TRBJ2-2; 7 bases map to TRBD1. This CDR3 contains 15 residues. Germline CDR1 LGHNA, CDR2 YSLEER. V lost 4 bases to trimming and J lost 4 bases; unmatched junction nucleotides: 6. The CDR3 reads CASSLDRDLTGELFF. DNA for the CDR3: TGCGCCAGCAGCCTCGACAGGGACCTCACCGGGGAGCTGTTTTTT.

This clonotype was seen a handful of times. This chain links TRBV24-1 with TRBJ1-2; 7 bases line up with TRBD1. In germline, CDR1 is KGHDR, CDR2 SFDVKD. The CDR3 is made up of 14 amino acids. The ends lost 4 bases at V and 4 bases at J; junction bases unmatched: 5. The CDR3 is CATSDWDSRYGYTF. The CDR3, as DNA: TGTGCCACCAGTGACTGGGACAGCCGCTATGGCTACACCTTC.

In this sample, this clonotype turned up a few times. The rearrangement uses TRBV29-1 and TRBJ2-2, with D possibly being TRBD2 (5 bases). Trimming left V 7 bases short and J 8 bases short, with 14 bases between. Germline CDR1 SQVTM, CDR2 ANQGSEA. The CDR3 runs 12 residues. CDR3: CSGRRYSGELFF. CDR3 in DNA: TGCAGCGGACGGAGGTATTCGGGGGAGCTGTTTTTT.

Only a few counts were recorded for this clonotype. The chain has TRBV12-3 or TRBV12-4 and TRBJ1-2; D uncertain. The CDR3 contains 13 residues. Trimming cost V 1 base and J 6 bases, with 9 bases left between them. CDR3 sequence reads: CASSLGAQDGYTF. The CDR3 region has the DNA TGTGCCAGCAGTTTAGGGGCACAAGATGGCTACACCTTC.

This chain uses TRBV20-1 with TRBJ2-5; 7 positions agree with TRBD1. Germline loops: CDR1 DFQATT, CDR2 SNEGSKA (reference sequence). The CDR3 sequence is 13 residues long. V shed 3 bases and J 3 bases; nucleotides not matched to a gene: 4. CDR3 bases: TGCAGTGCTAGCGGGACAGCGAAAGAGACCCAGTACTTC. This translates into CSASGTAKETQYF.

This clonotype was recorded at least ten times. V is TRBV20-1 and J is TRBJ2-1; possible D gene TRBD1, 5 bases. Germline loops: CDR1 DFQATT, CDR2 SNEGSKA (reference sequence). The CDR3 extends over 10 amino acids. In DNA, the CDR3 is TGCAGCCAGGGTATAGATGAGCAGTTCTTC. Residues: CSQGIDEQFF.

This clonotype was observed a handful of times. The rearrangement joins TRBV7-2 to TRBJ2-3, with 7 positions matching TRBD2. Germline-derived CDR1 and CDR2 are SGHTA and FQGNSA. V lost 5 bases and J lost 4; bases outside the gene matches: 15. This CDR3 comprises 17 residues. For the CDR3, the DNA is TGTGCCAGCAGCCCTATGTTGACTAGCCGTCAGCCAGATACGCAGTATTTT. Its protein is CASSPMLTSRQPDTQYF.

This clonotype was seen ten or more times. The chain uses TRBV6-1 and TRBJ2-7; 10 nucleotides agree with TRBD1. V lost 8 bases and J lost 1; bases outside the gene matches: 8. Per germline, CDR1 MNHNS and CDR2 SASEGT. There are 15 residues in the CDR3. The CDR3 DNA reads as TGTGCCAGCGGAAAAGGACAGGGGGGTTCCTACGAGCAGTACTTC. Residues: CASGKGQGGSYEQYF.

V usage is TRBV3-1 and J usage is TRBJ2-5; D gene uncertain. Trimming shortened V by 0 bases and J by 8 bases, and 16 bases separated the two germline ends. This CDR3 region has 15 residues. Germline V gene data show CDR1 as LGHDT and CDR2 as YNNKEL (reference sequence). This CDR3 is CASSQDRSWPITQYF. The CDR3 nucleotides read TGTGCCAGCAGCCAAGACCGGTCTTGGCCCATCACCCAGTACTTC.

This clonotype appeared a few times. The CDR3 bases are TGTGCCAGCAGACCGTCACAGGGGACTTCCAATGAGCAGTTCTTC. Translation gives CASRPSQGTSNEQFF. The chain combines TRBV12-3 or TRBV12-4 with TRBJ2-1, with a weak D call TRBD1 (7 bases). V was cut by 6 bases and J by 6 bases, with 18 bases left in between. This CDR3 comprises 15 residues.

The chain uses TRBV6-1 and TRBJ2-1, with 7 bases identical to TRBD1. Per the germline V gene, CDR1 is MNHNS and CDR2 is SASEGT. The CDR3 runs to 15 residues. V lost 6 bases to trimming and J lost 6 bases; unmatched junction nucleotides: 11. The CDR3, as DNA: TGTGCCAGCAGACGAACCGGGACAGAGGTCAATGAGCAGTTCTTC. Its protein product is CASRRTGTEVNEQFF.

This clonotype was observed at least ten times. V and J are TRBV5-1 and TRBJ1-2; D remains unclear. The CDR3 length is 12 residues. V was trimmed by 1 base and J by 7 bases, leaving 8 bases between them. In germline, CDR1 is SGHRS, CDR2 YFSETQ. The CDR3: CASSLPGGGYTF. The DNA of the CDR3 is TGCGCCAGCAGCTTGCCGGGAGGTGGCTACACCTTC. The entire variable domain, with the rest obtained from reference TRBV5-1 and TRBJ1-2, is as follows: KAGVTQTPRYLIKTRGQQVTLSCSPISGHRSVSWYQQTPGQGLQFLFEYFSETQRNKGNFPGRFSGRQFSNSRSEMNVSTLELGDSALYLCASSLPGGGYTFGSGTRLTVV.

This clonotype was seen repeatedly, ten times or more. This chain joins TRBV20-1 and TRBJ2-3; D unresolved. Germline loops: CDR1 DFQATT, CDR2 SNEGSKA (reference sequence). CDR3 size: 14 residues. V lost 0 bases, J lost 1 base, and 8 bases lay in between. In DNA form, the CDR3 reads TGCAGTGCTAGAGACCCGAGCGGCACAGATACGCAGTATTTT. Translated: CSARDPSGTDTQYF.

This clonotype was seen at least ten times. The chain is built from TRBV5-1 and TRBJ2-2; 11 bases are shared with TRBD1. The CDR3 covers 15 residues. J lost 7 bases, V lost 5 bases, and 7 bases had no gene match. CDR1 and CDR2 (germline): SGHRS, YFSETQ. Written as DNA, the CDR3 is TGCGCCAGCAGTTGGACAGGGGGCGACGGCGGGGAGCTGTTTTTT. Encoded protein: CASSWTGGDGGELFF.

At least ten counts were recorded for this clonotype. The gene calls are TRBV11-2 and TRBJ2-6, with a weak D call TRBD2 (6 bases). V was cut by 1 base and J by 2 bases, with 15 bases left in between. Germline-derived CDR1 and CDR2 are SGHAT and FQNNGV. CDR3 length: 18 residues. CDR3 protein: CASSLVGWGVTGANVLTF. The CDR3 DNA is TGTGCCAGCAGCTTAGTCGGCTGGGGGGTAACTGGGGCCAACGTCCTGACTTTC. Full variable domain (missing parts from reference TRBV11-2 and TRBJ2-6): EAGVAQSPRYKIIEKRQSVAFWCNPISGHATLYWYQQILGQGPKLLIQFQNNGVVDDSQLPKDRFSAERLKGVDSTLKIQPAKLEDSAVYLCASSLVGWGVTGANVLTFGAGSRLTVL.

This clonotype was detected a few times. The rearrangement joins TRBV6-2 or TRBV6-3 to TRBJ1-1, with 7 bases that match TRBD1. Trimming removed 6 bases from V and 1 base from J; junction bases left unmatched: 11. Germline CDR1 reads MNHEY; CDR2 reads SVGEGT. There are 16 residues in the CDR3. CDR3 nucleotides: TGTGCCAGCAGCCCCCGTCCGGGACAGTGGAACACTGAAGCTTTCTTT. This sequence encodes CASSPRPGQWNTEAFF.